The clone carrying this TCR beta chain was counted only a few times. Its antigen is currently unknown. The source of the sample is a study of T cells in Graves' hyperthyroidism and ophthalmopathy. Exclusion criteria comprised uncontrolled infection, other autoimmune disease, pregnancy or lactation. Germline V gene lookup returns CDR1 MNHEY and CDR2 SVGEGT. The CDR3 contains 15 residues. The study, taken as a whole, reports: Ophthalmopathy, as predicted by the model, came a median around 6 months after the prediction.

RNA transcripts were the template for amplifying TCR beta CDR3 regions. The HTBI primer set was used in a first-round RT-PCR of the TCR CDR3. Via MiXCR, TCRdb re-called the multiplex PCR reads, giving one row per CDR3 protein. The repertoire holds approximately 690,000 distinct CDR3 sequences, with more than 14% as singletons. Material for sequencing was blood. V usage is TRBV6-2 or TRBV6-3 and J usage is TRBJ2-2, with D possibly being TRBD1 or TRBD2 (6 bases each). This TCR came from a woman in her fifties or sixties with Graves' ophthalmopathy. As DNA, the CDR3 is TGTGCGAGCCAGGGGCGGGGACTCCCCACCGGGGAGCTGTTTTTT. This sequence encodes CASQGRGLPTGELFF.